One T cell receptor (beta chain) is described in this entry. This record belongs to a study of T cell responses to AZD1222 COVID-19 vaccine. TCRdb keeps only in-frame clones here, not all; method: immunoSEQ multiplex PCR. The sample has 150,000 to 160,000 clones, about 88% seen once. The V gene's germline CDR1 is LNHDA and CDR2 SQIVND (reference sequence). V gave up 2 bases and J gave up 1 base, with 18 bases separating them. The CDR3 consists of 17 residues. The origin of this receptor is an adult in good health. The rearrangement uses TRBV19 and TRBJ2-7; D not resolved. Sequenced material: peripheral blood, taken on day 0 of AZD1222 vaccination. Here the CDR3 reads CASSISGPNSNSYEQYF. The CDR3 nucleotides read TGTGCCAGTAGTATATCCGGGCCGAACTCGAATTCCTACGAGCAGTACTTC.